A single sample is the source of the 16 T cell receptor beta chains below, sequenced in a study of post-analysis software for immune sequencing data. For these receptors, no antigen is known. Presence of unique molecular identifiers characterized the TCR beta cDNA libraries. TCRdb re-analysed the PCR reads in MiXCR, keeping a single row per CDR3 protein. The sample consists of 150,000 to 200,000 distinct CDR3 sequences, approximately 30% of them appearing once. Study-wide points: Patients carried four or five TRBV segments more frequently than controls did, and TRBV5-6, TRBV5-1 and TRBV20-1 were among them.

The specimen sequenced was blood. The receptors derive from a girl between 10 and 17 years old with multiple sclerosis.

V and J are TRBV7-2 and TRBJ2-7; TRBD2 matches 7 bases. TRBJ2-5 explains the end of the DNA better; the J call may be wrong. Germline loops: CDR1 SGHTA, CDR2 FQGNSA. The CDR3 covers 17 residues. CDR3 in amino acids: CASSLAVRAGEGGTQYF. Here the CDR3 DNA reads TGTGCCAGCAGCTTAGCGGTCCGGGCGGGAGAAGGCGGGACCCAGTACTTC.

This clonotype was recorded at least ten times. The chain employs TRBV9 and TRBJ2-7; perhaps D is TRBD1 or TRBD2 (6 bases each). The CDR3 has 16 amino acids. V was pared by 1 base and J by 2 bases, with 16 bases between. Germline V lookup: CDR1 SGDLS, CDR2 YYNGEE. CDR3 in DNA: TGTGCCAGCAGCGTATCAATCGGCGGGGACACCTACGAGCAGTACTTC. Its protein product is CASSVSIGGDTYEQYF.

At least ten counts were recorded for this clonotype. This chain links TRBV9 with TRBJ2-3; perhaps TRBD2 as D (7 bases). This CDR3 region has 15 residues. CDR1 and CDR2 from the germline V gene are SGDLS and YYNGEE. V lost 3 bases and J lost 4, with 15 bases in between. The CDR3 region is CASSGRGRAADTQYF. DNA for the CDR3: TGTGCCAGCAGCGGAAGGGGGAGGGCAGCAGATACGCAGTATTTT. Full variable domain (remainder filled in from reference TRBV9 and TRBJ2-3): DSGVTQTPKHLITATGQRVTLRCSPRSGDLSVYWYQQSLDQGLQFLIQYYNGEERAKGNILERFSAQQFPDLHSELNLSSLELGDSALYFCASSGRGRAADTQYFGPGTRLTVL.

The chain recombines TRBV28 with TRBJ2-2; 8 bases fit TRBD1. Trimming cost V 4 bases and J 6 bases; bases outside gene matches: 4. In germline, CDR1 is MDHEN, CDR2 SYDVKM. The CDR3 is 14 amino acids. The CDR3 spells CASSYDRGPGELFF. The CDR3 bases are TGTGCCAGCAGTTATGACAGGGGACCCGGGGAGCTGTTTTTT.

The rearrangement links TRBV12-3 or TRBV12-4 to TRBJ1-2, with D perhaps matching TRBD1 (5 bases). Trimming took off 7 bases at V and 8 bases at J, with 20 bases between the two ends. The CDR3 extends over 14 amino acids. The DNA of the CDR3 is TGTGCCAGCACTCAATTAACAGGACCCTGGGGCTACACCTTC. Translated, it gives CASTQLTGPWGYTF.

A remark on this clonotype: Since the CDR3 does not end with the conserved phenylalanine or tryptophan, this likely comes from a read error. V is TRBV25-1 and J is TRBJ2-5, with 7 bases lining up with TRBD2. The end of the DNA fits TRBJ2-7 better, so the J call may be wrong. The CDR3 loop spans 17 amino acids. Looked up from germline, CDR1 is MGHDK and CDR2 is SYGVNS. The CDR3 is CASSGGAAGVLIYEQYC. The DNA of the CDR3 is TGTGCCAGCAGTGGTGGAGCCGCGGGAGTTCTCATCTACGAGCAGTACTGC.

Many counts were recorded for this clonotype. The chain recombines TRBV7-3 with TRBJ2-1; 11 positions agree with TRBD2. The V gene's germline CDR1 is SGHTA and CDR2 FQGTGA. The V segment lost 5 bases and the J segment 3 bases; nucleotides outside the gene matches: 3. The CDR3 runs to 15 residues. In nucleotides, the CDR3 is TGTGCCAGCAGCACGGGACTAGCGGTCTACAATGAGCAGTTCTTC. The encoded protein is CASSTGLAVYNEQFF.

In DNA, the CDR3 is TGTGCCAGCAGTTCGGACTGGACAGGGGGTCCCTACGAGCAGTACTTC. Its translation: CASSSDWTGGPYEQYF. V and J are TRBV28 and TRBJ2-7; TRBD1 matches 10 bases. V trimming: 4 bases; J trimming: 2 bases; junction bases outside the gene matches: 8. The CDR3 has 16 residues. Germline V CDR1 and CDR2: MDHEN, SYDVKM.

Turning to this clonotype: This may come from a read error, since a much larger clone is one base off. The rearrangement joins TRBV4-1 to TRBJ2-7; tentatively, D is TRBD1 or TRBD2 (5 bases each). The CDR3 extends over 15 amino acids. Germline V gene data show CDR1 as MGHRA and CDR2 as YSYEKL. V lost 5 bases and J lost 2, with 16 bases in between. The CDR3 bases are TGCGCCAGCAGCTTAGAGGGGATAGACCCCTACGAGCAGTACTTC. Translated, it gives CASSLEGIDPYEQYF.

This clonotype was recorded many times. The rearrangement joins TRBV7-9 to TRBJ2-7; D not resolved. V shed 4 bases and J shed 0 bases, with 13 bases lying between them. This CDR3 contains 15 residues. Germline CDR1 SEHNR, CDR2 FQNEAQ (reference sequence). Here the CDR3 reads CASSSTYSVSYEQYF. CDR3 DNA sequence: TGTGCCAGCAGCTCCACATATTCCGTCTCCTACGAGCAGTACTTC.

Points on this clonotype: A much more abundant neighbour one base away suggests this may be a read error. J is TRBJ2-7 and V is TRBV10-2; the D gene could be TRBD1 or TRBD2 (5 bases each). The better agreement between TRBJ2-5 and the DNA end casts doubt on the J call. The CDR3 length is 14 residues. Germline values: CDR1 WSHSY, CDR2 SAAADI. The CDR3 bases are TGCGCCAGCAGCTCCTCTAGGGGAGTAGGGACCCAGTACTTC. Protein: CASSSSRGVGTQYF.

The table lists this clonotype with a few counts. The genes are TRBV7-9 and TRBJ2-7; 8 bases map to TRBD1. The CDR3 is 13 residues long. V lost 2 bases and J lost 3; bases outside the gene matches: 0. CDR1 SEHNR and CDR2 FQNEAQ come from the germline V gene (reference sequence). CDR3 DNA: TGTGCCAGCAGCTTAACAGGGGGCTACGAGCAGTACTTC. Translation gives CASSLTGGYEQYF.

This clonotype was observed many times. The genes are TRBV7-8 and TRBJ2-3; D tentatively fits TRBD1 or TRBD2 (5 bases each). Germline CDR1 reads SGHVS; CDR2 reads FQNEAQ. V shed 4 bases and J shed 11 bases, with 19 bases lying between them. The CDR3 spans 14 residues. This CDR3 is CASSSRDAQERQYF. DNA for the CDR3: TGTGCCAGCAGCTCCCGGGACGCGCAAGAGAGGCAGTATTTT.

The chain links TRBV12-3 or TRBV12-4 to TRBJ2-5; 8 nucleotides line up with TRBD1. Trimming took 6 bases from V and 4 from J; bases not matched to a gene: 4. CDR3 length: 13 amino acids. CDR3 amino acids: CASRRQGLETQYF. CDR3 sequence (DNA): TGTGCCAGCAGACGACAGGGGTTAGAGACCCAGTACTTC.

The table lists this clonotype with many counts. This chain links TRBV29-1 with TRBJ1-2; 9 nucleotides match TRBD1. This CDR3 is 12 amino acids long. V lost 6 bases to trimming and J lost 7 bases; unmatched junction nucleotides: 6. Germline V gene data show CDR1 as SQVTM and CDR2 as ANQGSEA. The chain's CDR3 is CSVRQGEGGYTF. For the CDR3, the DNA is TGCAGCGTACGACAGGGGGAGGGTGGCTACACCTTC.

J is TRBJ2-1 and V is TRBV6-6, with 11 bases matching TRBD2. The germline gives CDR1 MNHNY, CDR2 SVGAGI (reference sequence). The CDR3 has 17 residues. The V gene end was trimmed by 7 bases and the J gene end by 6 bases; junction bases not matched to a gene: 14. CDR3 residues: CASTEWRSGRALNEQFF. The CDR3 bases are TGTGCCAGCACCGAATGGCGTAGCGGGAGGGCTCTCAATGAGCAGTTCTTC.